Presented here are 29 T cell receptor beta chains from one specimen sequenced in a study of control samples from healthy donors and cancer patients. Profiling relied on immunoSEQ multiplex PCR, and the TCRdb table lists in-frame clones only, not all of them. The profile shows 350,000 to 450,000 clones, approximately 92% of them singletons. Sample: PBMCs. These receptors came from a man between 40 and 49 years old with head and neck cancer.

The chain has TRBV7-4 and TRBJ1-4; 7 bases match TRBD1. Per the germline V gene, CDR1 is SGHVT and CDR2 is SQSDAQ. J gave up 5 bases and V 5 bases, and 23 bases lay outside the gene matches. The CDR3 is made up of 20 amino acids. The CDR3 DNA reads as TGTGCCAGCAGCGACACCCGGGGACGGGGGAAAGGGGGCCTGAATGAAAAACTGTTTTTT. It yields the protein CASSDTRGRGKGGLNEKLFF.

The chain combines TRBV27 with TRBJ2-7; D tentatively reads TRBD1 or TRBD2 (5 bases each). V lost 4 bases to trimming and J lost 0 bases, with 13 bases between them. Germline lookup yields CDR1 MNHEY and CDR2 SMNVEV (reference sequence). This CDR3 region has 15 residues. This CDR3 is CASSYRGPNSYEQYF. In DNA, the CDR3 is TGTGCCAGCAGTTATCGGGGACCAAACTCCTACGAGCAGTACTTC.

This chain uses TRBV6-1 with TRBJ1-4, with TRBD1 matching 8 bases. The CDR3 has 17 amino acids. Germline V gives CDR1 MNHNS, CDR2 SASEGT. After removal of 2 bases from V and 4 bases from J, the junction contained 9 bases not matched to a gene. The CDR3 region is CASSEWGRGRVNEKLFF. The CDR3 bases are TGTGCCAGCAGTGAATGGGGCAGGGGGCGGGTTAATGAAAAACTGTTTTTT.

The chain links TRBV28 to TRBJ2-5, with a weak D call TRBD1 (5 bases). V was pared by 0 bases and J by 2 bases, with 13 bases between. CDR1 is MDHEN and CDR2 is SYDVKM in the germline V gene. The CDR3 length is 16 residues. The CDR3 region is CASSLWGQGFQETQYF. CDR3 DNA sequence: TGTGCCAGCAGTTTATGGGGCCAGGGATTTCAAGAGACCCAGTACTTC.

This clone has only one observation. This chain uses TRBV18 with TRBJ2-1, with D perhaps TRBD1 (5 bases). The CDR3 length is 18 residues. V gave up 6 bases and J gave up 7 bases, with 28 bases separating them. Germline CDR1 KGHSH, CDR2 LQKENI. CDR3: CASSTAPTMSSLVNEQFF. CDR3 sequence (DNA): TGTGCCAGCTCGACAGCCCCTACAATGAGCAGTTTAGTGAATGAGCAGTTCTTC.

V gene TRBV10-3 combines with J gene TRBJ1-2; a weak D match, TRBD1 (6 bases). Deletions cut 3 bases from V and 2 bases from J, with 7 bases between. There are 13 residues in the CDR3. Germline V gene sequence: CDR1 ENHRY, CDR2 SYGVKD. The CDR3 spells CAISERGNYGYTF. In DNA, the CDR3 is TGTGCCATCAGTGAAAGGGGGAACTATGGCTACACCTTC.

Remarks on this clone: This same CDR3 is encoded by further DNA sequences in the sample. This sequence joins TRBV7-3 and TRBJ1-1, with unresolved D. The V gene's germline CDR1 is SGHTA and CDR2 FQGTGA. Trimming took off 3 bases at V and 1 base at J, with 6 bases between the two ends. The CDR3 has 13 residues. DNA for the CDR3: TGTGCCAGCAGCTTCCGACAGAACACTGAAGCTTTCTTT. This sequence encodes CASSFRQNTEAFF.

This chain joins TRBV19 and TRBJ2-3; possibly TRBD1 for D (6 bases). Germline V gives CDR1 LNHDA, CDR2 SQIVND (reference sequence). V lost 6 bases to trimming and J lost 0 bases, with 10 bases between them. The length of the CDR3 is 14 residues. CDR3 sequence (DNA): TGTGCCAGTAGGGGGACATTTAGCACAGATACGCAGTATTTT. It yields the protein CASRGTFSTDTQYF.

In its sample, this clone was seen once. This chain links TRBV9 with TRBJ2-7; unclear D gene. Per germline, CDR1 SGDLS and CDR2 YYNGEE. V dropped 1 base and J dropped 3 bases, with 11 bases sitting between them. This CDR3 spans 14 amino acids. The CDR3 nucleotides read TGTGCCAGCAGCGTATCCGGCGACGGCTACGAGCAGTACTTC. Amino acids: CASSVSGDGYEQYF.

V and J are TRBV9 and TRBJ2-2; 13 positions agree with TRBD2. The length of the CDR3 is 14 residues. Germline V gene data show CDR1 as SGDLS and CDR2 as YYNGEE. The J segment lost 11 bases and the V segment lost 1 base, leaving 2 bases of the junction unmatched. The CDR3 reads CASSVRLAGGELFF. The CDR3 bases are TGTGCCAGCAGCGTACGACTAGCGGGAGGAGAGCTGTTTTTT.

The chain uses TRBV19 and TRBJ2-5; 11 nucleotides align to TRBD2. The V segment lost 6 bases and the J segment 5 bases; nucleotides outside the gene matches: 17. From germline, CDR1 is LNHDA and CDR2 SQIVND (reference sequence). The CDR3 is 18 residues long. The CDR3 region is CASSPRGLAVERRETQYF. In DNA form, the CDR3 reads TGTGCCAGTAGCCCCCGGGGACTAGCGGTCGAGCGGAGGGAGACCCAGTACTTC.

CDR3 sequence reads: CASSVEIRGRVSGELFF. In DNA form, the CDR3 reads TGTGCCAGCAGCGTAGAAATCCGGGGAAGGGTATCCGGGGAGCTGTTTTTT. This sequence joins TRBV9 and TRBJ2-2; D may be TRBD2 (5 bases). Deletions cut 0 bases from V and 6 bases from J, with 18 bases between. The CDR3 has 17 residues. The germline gives CDR1 SGDLS, CDR2 YYNGEE.

The chain employs TRBV18 and TRBJ2-6, with D tentatively TRBD2 (5 bases). The CDR3 is 15 amino acids. Germline CDR1 and CDR2: KGHSH and LQKENI. The V end was cut by 3 bases, the J end by 2 bases, with 8 bases between. This CDR3 is CASSPQEAGANVLTF. The CDR3 nucleotides read TGTGCCAGCTCACCCCAGGAGGCTGGGGCCAACGTCCTGACTTTC.

The V gene is TRBV6-5, the J gene TRBJ2-1; D perhaps matches TRBD2 (6 bases). V lost 5 bases and J 6 bases, leaving 14 bases between the germline ends. The CDR3 totals 14 residues. The germline gives CDR1 MNHEY, CDR2 SVGAGI. CDR3 in DNA: TGTGCCAGCAGTACAACCCGGGACTCCAATGAGCAGTTCTTC. It translates to CASSTTRDSNEQFF.

The rearrangement joins TRBV7-2 to TRBJ1-3, with 7 bases matching TRBD1. CDR1 and CDR2 (germline): SGHTA, FQGNSA. J was trimmed by 0 bases and V by 4 bases; bases with no gene match: 12. This CDR3 contains 18 residues. The CDR3 coding sequence is TGTGCCAGCAGCTCAAACCACGGACAGGCTATCTCTGGAAACACCATATATTTT. Translating gives CASSSNHGQAISGNTIYF.

The rearrangement joins TRBV6-6 to TRBJ1-1, with D perhaps matching TRBD1 (5 bases). CDR3 length: 15 residues. Germline lookup yields CDR1 MNHNY and CDR2 SVGAGI (reference sequence). Trimming shortened V by 4 bases and J by 1 base, and 13 bases separated the two germline ends. This CDR3 is CASSFPGLRNTEAFF. The CDR3 nucleotides read TGTGCCAGCAGTTTCCCAGGGTTGAGGAACACTGAAGCTTTCTTT.

As regards this clone: This sample also contains other DNA sequences that code for the same CDR3. The chain couples TRBV30 to TRBJ2-3; 11 bases are a match to TRBD2. V shed 3 bases, J shed 3 bases, and the junction held 2 bases outside the gene matches. Germline assignment: CDR1 GTSNPN and CDR2 SVGIG (reference sequence). The CDR3 is made up of 14 amino acids. The CDR3 here is CAWSGLAGTDTQYF. The CDR3 DNA sequence: TGTGCCTGGAGCGGACTAGCGGGTACAGATACGCAGTATTTT.

This clone is a singleton in its sample. This chain joins TRBV18 and TRBJ1-5; D possibly corresponds to TRBD1 (6 bases). This CDR3 has 14 residues. CDR1 and CDR2 (germline): KGHSH, LQKENI. The germline V and J ends were trimmed by 3 bases and 5 bases, with 11 bases remaining between them. CDR3 loop: CASSPGTRDQPQHF. Here the CDR3 DNA reads TGTGCCAGCTCACCCGGGACAAGGGATCAGCCCCAGCATTTT.

The chain couples TRBV6-5 to TRBJ1-5; 10 nucleotides align to TRBD1. The germline gives CDR1 MNHEY, CDR2 SVGAGI. The junction had 4 bases not matched to a gene; V was cut back by 6 bases and J by 2 bases. The CDR3 is made up of 15 amino acids. The CDR3 coding sequence is TGTGCCAGCAGACCCGGGACAGGGGGCAATCAGCCCCAGCATTTT. It translates to CASRPGTGGNQPQHF.

The chain joins TRBV30 to TRBJ1-3; D is ambiguous. From germline, CDR1 is GTSNPN and CDR2 SVGIG (reference sequence). CDR3 length equals 13 residues. The CDR3: CAYRSSGENTIYF. The CDR3 DNA follows: TGTGCTTATCGCTCTTCGGGCGAGAACACCATATATTTT.

V and J are TRBV28 and TRBJ2-7; the D gene is possibly TRBD2 (5 bases). V dropped 8 bases and J dropped 0 bases, with 14 bases sitting between them. This CDR3 is built from 14 residues. Germline values: CDR1 MDHEN, CDR2 SYDVKM. CDR3 residues: CASHSGGLSYEQYF. The CDR3 region has the DNA TGTGCCAGCCATTCGGGCGGGCTCTCCTACGAGCAGTACTTC.

The chain links TRBV7-2 to TRBJ2-5; 7 bases match TRBD2. Germline V gives CDR1 SGHTA, CDR2 FQGNSA. Germline trimming cut 5 bases from V and 2 bases from J; bases unmatched to any gene: 8. The CDR3 loop spans 15 amino acids. In DNA, the CDR3 is TGTGCCAGCAGCCCCGAGTCGGGGGGACAAGAGACCCAGTACTTC. This codes for CASSPESGGQETQYF.

The chain recombines TRBV2 with TRBJ2-7; tentatively, D is TRBD2 (5 bases). This CDR3 contains 15 residues. The germline V and J ends were trimmed by 1 base and 1 base, with 11 bases remaining between them. Germline CDR1 reads SNHLY; CDR2 reads FYNNEI. In DNA, the CDR3 is TGTGCCAGCAGTGAAGATAGCCGAGGGTCCTACGAGCAGTACTTC. Amino acids: CASSEDSRGSYEQYF.

This clone was detected only once. V usage is TRBV19 and J usage is TRBJ2-7; perhaps TRBD1 as D (5 bases). V was cut by 5 bases and J by 2 bases, with 16 bases left in between. This CDR3 comprises 15 residues. Per the germline V gene, CDR1 is LNHDA and CDR2 is SQIVND (reference sequence). CDR3 protein: CASSPQGSSTYEQYF. DNA of the CDR3: TGTGCCAGTAGTCCCCAGGGATCCTCAACCTACGAGCAGTACTTC.

The V and J genes are TRBV7-9 and TRBJ2-7; TRBD2 is a possible D gene (6 bases). With 7 bases removed from V and 3 bases from J, the gap between germline ends came to 16 bases. This CDR3 is 14 amino acids long. In germline, CDR1 is SEHNR, CDR2 FQNEAQ (reference sequence). CDR3 in DNA: TGTGCCAGCAACCAAGCGGGCGGGTTCTACGAGCAGTACTTC. Amino acid sequence: CASNQAGGFYEQYF.

The gene calls are TRBV4-1 and TRBJ2-7, with D perhaps TRBD2 (7 bases). The germline CDR1 and CDR2 sequences are MGHRA and YSYEKL. V shed 4 bases and J shed 3 bases, with 28 bases lying between them. The CDR3 spans 19 residues. CDR3 DNA sequence: TGCGCCAGCAGCCCCTCGGGGGGCCGGACGACGGGCATCTACTACGAGCAGTACTTC. The encoded protein is CASSPSGGRTTGIYYEQYF.

V usage is TRBV6-6 and J usage is TRBJ1-3; D is ambiguous. Trimming removed 7 bases from V and 0 bases from J, with 10 bases in between. CDR1 MNHNY and CDR2 SVGAGI come from the germline V gene (reference sequence). CDR3 length: 14 amino acids. In DNA form, the CDR3 reads TGTGCCAGCAAAGACACGGGCTCTGGAAACACCATATATTTT. This codes for CASKDTGSGNTIYF.

The CDR3 is CASSIENFGQAVQYF. The CDR3 region has the DNA TGTGCCAGTAGTATAGAAAATTTCGGCCAGGCGGTGCAGTACTTC. The V gene is TRBV19, the J gene TRBJ2-7; D gene uncertain. In germline, CDR1 is LNHDA, CDR2 SQIVND (reference sequence). The CDR3 spans 15 residues. V was shortened by 0 bases and J by 9 bases, with 18 bases between the two germline ends. The full variable domain, with the rest looked up from reference TRBV19 and TRBJ2-7, is DGGITQSPKYLFRKEGQNVTLSCEQNLNHDAMYWYRQDPGQGLRLIYYSQIVNDFQKGDIAEGYSVSREKKESFPLTVTSAQKNPTAFYLCASSIENFGQAVQYFGPGTRLTVT.

The CDR3 DNA reads TGTGCCAGCAGTCCAGGTAACAATCAGCCCCAGCATTTT. It specifies CASSPGNNQPQHF. This sequence joins TRBV12-3 or TRBV12-4 and TRBJ1-5; D gene uncertain. V lost 5 bases and J 3 bases, leaving 8 bases between the germline ends. The CDR3 consists of 13 residues.